A selection of T cell receptor beta chains follows, all from one sample in a study of blood T cell repertoires in COVID-19. Assay used: immunoSEQ multiplex PCR; TCRdb lists only in-frame clones, some missing. Seen here are roughly 280,000 clones, approximately 86% observed once, and the top ten hold roughly 1.9%. The sample was peripheral blood. The source of these receptors is a man aged 25 to 40 with active or convalescent COVID-19. The CDR3 runs from the conserved cysteine through the conserved F or W.

v_call: TRBV4-1; cdr3_aa: CASSQSRGDLTGELFF
v_call: TRBV7-8; cdr3_aa: CASSLGGKGLSNQPQHF
v_call: TRBV27; cdr3_aa: CASSFQRGGTGELFF
v_call: TRBV20-1; cdr3_aa: CSARPGGYTF
v_call: TRBV18; cdr3_aa: CASSPVTDEIGNYEQYF
v_call: TRBV4-3; cdr3_aa: CASSPGQNGAYGYTF
v_call: TRBV10-1; cdr3_aa: CASKPGTPEPGANVLTF
v_call: TRBV15; cdr3_aa: CATSSDRTNTEAFF
v_call: TRBV29-1; cdr3_aa: CSVEVAGGQPQHF
v_call: TRBV27; cdr3_aa: CASSPKGVPPFLPVSSGYTF
v_call: TRBV6-6; cdr3_aa: CASSRSADQPQHF